This TCR beta chain was recorded in a study of T-cell reconstitution after alpha-beta-depleted transplantation in children. With 3 bases removed from V and 5 bases from J, the gap between germline ends came to 15 bases. In germline, CDR1 is SQVTM, CDR2 ANQGSEA. CDR3 length: 14 residues. This clonotype has a handful of counts. Using unique molecular identifiers, the investigators prepared the TCRbeta library. TCRdb independently ran MiXCR on the PCR reads; one entry per CDR3 protein. The sample holds about 540,000 distinct CDR3 sequences, 18% seen once. Sequenced here: PBMCs from the stem cell graft donor, sampled from the stem cell graft. The V and J genes are TRBV29-1 and TRBJ2-3; D tentatively reads TRBD1 or TRBD2 (5 bases each). This receptor was identified in a human donor who donated a stem cell graft to a child with acute lymphoblastic leukemia. The CDR3 DNA follows: TGCAGCGTTGATAGGGGAGCGGTCGGAGATACGCAGTATTTT. Its protein is CSVDRGAVGDTQYF.